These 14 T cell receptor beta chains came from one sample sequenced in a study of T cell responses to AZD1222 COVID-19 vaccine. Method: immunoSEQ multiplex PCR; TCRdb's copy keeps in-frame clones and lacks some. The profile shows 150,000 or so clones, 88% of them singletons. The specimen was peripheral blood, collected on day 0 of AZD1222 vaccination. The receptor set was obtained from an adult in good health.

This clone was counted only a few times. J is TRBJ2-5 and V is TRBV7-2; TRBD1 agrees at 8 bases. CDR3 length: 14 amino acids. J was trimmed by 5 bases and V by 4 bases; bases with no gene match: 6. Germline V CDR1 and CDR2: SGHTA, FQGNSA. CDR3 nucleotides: TGTGCCAGCAGCTCGACAGGGGCGGGGGAGACCCAGTACTTC. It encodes CASSSTGAGETQYF.

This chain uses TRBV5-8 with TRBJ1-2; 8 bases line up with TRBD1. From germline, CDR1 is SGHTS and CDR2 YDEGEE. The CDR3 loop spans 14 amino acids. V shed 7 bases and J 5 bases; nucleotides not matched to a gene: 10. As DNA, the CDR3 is TGTGCCAGCCAGACAGGGGTGGTTTTATATGGCTACACCTTC. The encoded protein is CASQTGVVLYGYTF.

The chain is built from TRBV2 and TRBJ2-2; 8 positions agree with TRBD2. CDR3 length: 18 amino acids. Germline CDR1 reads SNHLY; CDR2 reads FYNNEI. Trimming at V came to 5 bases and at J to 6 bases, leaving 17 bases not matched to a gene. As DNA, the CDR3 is TGTGCCAGCAGTCTCGGGTTGGGGACTAGTTCAAGAGCCGGGGAGCTGTTTTTT. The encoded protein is CASSLGLGTSSRAGELFF.

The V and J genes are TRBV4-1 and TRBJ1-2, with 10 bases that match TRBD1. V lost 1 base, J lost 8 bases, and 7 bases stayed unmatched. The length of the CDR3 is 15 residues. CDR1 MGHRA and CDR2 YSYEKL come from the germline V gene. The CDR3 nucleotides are TGCGCCAGCAGCCAAGCCATCGGACAGGGGGGAGGCTACACCTTC. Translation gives CASSQAIGQGGGYTF.

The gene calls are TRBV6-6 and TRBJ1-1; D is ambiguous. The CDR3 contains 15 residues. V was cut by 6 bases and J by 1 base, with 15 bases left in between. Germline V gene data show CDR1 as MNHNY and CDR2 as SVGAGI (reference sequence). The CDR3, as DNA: TGTGCCAGCAGAGATTGGGGTCAGCCGAACACTGAAGCTTTCTTT. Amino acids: CASRDWGQPNTEAFF.

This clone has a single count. The CDR3 loop is CASSRGEGEAFF. DNA of the CDR3: TGTGCCAGCAGCCGGGGGGAGGGGGAAGCTTTCTTT. The V call is TRBV12-3 or TRBV12-4, the J call TRBJ1-1; a possible D gene is TRBD1 (5 bases). Trimming took 6 bases from V and 8 from J, leaving 13 bases between them. The CDR3 is made up of 12 amino acids.

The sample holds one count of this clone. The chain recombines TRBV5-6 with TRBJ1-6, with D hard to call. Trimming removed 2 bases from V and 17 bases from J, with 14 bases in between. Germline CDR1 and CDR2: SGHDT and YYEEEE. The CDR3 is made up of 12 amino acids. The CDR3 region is CASSLHGPHFHF. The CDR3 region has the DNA TGTGCCAGCAGCTTACATGGGCCCCATTTCCACTTT. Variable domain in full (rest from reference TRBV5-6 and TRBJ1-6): DAGVTQSPTHLIKTRGQQVTLRCSPKSGHDTVSWYQQALGQGPQFIFQYYEEEERQRGNFPDRFSGHQFPNYSSELNVNALLLGDSALYLCASSLHGPHFHFGNGTRLTVT.

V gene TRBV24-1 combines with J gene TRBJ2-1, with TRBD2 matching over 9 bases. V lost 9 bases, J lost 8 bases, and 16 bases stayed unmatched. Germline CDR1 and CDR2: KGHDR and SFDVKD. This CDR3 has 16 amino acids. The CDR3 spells CATSAGGGVDLDEQFF. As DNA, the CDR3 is TGTGCCACCTCGGCGGGCGGGGGGGTAGATTTAGATGAGCAGTTCTTC.

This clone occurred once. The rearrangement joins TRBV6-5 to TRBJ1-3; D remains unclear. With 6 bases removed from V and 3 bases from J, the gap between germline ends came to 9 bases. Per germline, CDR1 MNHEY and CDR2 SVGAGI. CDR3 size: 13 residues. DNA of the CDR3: TGTGCCAGCAGAGAGGACGGTGGAAACACCATATATTTT. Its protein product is CASREDGGNTIYF.

The CDR3 here is CASSQRPYRGLDSPLHF. CDR3 in DNA: TGTGCCAGCAGCCAGAGGCCCTACAGGGGGCTCGATTCACCCCTCCACTTT. V and J are TRBV5-8 and TRBJ1-6; 9 bases are shared with TRBD1. V shed 4 bases and J 8 bases; nucleotides not matched to a gene: 13. The CDR3 extends over 17 amino acids. CDR1 is SGHTS and CDR2 is YDEGEE in the germline V gene.

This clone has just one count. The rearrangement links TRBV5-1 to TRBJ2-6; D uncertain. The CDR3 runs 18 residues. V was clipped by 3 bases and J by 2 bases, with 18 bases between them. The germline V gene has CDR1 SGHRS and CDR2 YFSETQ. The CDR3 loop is CASSWGYRGAAGANVLTF. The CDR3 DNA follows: TGCGCCAGCAGCTGGGGTTATAGAGGAGCAGCTGGGGCCAACGTCCTGACTTTC.

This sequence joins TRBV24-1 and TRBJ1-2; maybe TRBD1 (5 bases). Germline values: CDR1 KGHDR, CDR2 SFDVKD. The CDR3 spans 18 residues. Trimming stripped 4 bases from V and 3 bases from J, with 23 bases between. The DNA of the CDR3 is TGTGCCACCAGTGACCCTAGAACCGGGACCACAAGGCACTATGGCTACACCTTC. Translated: CATSDPRTGTTRHYGYTF.

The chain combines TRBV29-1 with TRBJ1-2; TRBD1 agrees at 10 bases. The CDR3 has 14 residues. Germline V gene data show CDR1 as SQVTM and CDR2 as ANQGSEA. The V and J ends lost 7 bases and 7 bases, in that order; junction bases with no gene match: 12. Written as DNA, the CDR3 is TGCAGCGCCAGACAGGGGGCTCGGACTTCTGGCTACACCTTC. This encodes CSARQGARTSGYTF.

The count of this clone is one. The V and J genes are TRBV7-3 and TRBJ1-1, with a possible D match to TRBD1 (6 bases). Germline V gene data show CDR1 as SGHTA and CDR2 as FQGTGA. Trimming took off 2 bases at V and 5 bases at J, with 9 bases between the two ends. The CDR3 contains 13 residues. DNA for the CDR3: TGTGCCAGCAGCTTAGGAGGGGGAACTGAAGCTTTCTTT. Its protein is CASSLGGGTEAFF. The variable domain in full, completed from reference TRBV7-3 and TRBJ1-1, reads GAGVSQTPSNKVTEKGKYVELRCDPISGHTALYWYRQSLGQGPEFLIYFQGTGAADDSGLPNDRFFAVRPEGSVSTLKIQRTERGDSAVYLCASSLGGGTEAFFGQGTRLTVV.